Below are 16 T cell receptor beta chains sequenced from a single sample in a study of T cell responses to AZD1222 COVID-19 vaccine. Assay: immunoSEQ multiplex PCR; the TCRdb copy retains only in-frame clones and omits some. The table records about 94,000 clones, more than 70% of them present only once. This sample comprised peripheral blood, obtained on day 0 of AZD1222 vaccination. All receptors derive from an adult in good health.

The chain has TRBV6-6 and TRBJ1-5, with D possibly TRBD1 on 5 matching bases. The length of the CDR3 is 13 residues. Trimming left V 6 bases short and J 6 bases short, with 12 bases between. Germline V gene lookup returns CDR1 MNHNY and CDR2 SVGAGI (reference sequence). The CDR3 sequence: CASSPGRGQPQHF. The CDR3 DNA sequence: TGTGCCAGCAGCCCAGGGAGGGGTCAGCCCCAGCATTTT.

The V and J genes are TRBV7-2 and TRBJ1-1; no clear D gene. V lost 5 bases, J lost 0 bases, and 10 bases lay in between. The CDR3 covers 14 residues. The germline CDR1 and CDR2 sequences are SGHTA and FQGNSA. The DNA for the CDR3 is TGTGCCAGCAGCCGTGCAACACTGAACACTGAAGCTTTCTTT. This gives the protein CASSRATLNTEAFF.

This chain links TRBV18 with TRBJ1-6; no reliable D call. V was pared by 4 bases and J by 4 bases, with 8 bases between. Germline V CDR1 and CDR2: KGHSH, LQKENI. This CDR3 has 14 amino acids. The CDR3 coding sequence is TGTGCCAGCTCACTACAGAATTATAATTCACCCCTCCACTTT. Residues: CASSLQNYNSPLHF.

The chain recombines TRBV6-5 with TRBJ1-1; D not certain. Germline loops: CDR1 MNHEY, CDR2 SVGAGI. V was clipped by 2 bases and J by 1 base, with 5 bases between them. The CDR3 is 13 residues long. CDR3 amino acids: CASSYTRNTEAFF. The CDR3 region has the DNA TGTGCCAGCAGTTACACACGGAACACTGAAGCTTTCTTT.

This chain connects TRBV29-1 to TRBJ1-2; the D gene is possibly TRBD1 (6 bases). Trimming left V 6 bases short and J 4 bases short, with 12 bases between. CDR3 length: 12 residues. Germline-derived CDR1 and CDR2 are SQVTM and ANQGSEA. For the CDR3, the DNA is TGCAGCGTCGCTACAGGGTCCTATGGCTACACCTTC. Translation gives CSVATGSYGYTF.

Here the CDR3 DNA reads TGTGCCAGCAGTGAACCGGCTAGCGGACGCACAGATACGCAGTATTTT. Amino acids: CASSEPASGRTDTQYF. This rearrangement joins TRBV2 to TRBJ2-3; 7 bases align to TRBD2. The CDR3 totals 16 residues. The V segment lost 2 bases and the J segment 1 base; nucleotides outside the gene matches: 6. Per the germline V gene, CDR1 is SNHLY and CDR2 is FYNNEI.

The CDR3 loop reads CASSQGGGESPLHF. In DNA, the CDR3 is TGTGCCAGCAGCCAGGGAGGGGGTGAATCACCCCTCCACTTT. The chain couples TRBV3-1 (or the pseudogene TRBV3-2) to TRBJ1-6, with TRBD1 as a possible D gene (6 bases). V dropped 3 bases and J dropped 10 bases, with 13 bases sitting between them. In germline, CDR1 is LGHDT, CDR2 YNNKEL (reference sequence). The CDR3 contains 14 residues.

V and J are TRBV13 and TRBJ1-1, with 7 bases that match TRBD1. Germline V gene data show CDR1 as PRHDT and CDR2 as FYEKMQ (reference sequence). The CDR3 spans 15 residues. The J segment lost 1 base and the V segment lost 0 bases, leaving 2 bases of the junction unmatched. The CDR3 loop is CASSLGDRANTEAFF. The CDR3 DNA reads TGTGCCAGCAGCTTAGGTGACAGGGCGAACACTGAAGCTTTCTTT.

This clone was counted once. V gene TRBV5-1 combines with J gene TRBJ2-5; 9 nucleotides agree with TRBD2. Germline CDR1 reads SGHRS; CDR2 reads YFSETQ. CDR3 length: 15 residues. V lost 1 base, J lost 5 bases, and 6 bases stayed unmatched. CDR3 nucleotides: TGCGCCAGCAGCTTGCCTAGCGGGGACGGGGAGACCCAGTACTTC. This translates into CASSLPSGDGETQYF. The entire variable domain, with the rest obtained from reference TRBV5-1 and TRBJ2-5, is as follows: KAGVTQTPRYLIKTRGQQVTLSCSPISGHRSVSWYQQTPGQGLQFLFEYFSETQRNKGNFPGRFSGRQFSNSRSEMNVSTLELGDSALYLCASSLPSGDGETQYFGPGTRLLVL.

V gene TRBV7-3 combines with J gene TRBJ2-1, with 10 bases aligning to TRBD2. This CDR3 has 15 amino acids. V trimming: 2 bases; J trimming: 2 bases; junction bases outside the gene matches: 0. Germline values: CDR1 SGHTA, CDR2 FQGTGA. CDR3 sequence reads: CASSLLAGAYNEQFF. The CDR3, as DNA: TGTGCCAGCAGCTTACTAGCGGGGGCCTACAATGAGCAGTTCTTC. Variable domain in full (rest from reference TRBV7-3 and TRBJ2-1): GAGVSQTPSNKVTEKGKYVELRCDPISGHTALYWYRQSLGQGPEFLIYFQGTGAADDSGLPNDRFFAVRPEGSVSTLKIQRTERGDSAVYLCASSLLAGAYNEQFFGPGTRLTVL.

The CDR3 DNA reads as TGTGCCAGCAGCGCGATCACTAGTCAGCCCGCCGGGGAGCTGTTTTTT. It encodes CASSAITSQPAGELFF. V gene TRBV9 combines with J gene TRBJ2-2; maybe TRBD2 (5 bases). Germline assignment: CDR1 SGDLS and CDR2 YYNGEE. The germline V and J ends were trimmed by 3 bases and 6 bases, with 18 bases remaining between them. The CDR3 contains 16 residues. Using reference TRBV9 and TRBJ2-2 for the parts outside the CDR3, the full variable domain is DSGVTQTPKHLITATGQRVTLRCSPRSGDLSVYWYQQSLDQGLQFLIQYYNGEERAKGNILERFSAQQFPDLHSELNLSSLELGDSALYFCASSAITSQPAGELFFGEGSRLTVL.

This rearrangement joins TRBV4-2 to TRBJ1-1; D gene uncertain. CDR1 LGHNA and CDR2 YNFKEQ come from the germline V gene. The V end was cut by 0 bases, the J end by 1 base, with 6 bases between. The CDR3 spans 14 residues. The CDR3 coding sequence is TGTGCCAGCAGCCAAGAAGTGGAGAACACTGAAGCTTTCTTT. This sequence encodes CASSQEVENTEAFF.

V usage is TRBV15 and J usage is TRBJ1-4; D call uncertain. Per germline, CDR1 LNHNV and CDR2 YYDKDF (reference sequence). The CDR3 is made up of 15 amino acids. Trimming shortened V by 0 bases and J by 4 bases, and 9 bases separated the two germline ends. Here the CDR3 reads CATSRDNYGNEKLFF. The CDR3 nucleotides are TGTGCCACCAGCAGAGATAACTACGGTAATGAAAAACTGTTTTTT.

This clone was seen a handful of times. The chain links TRBV28 to TRBJ1-4; D is perhaps TRBD1 (5 bases). CDR1 and CDR2 from the germline V gene are MDHEN and SYDVKM. This CDR3 has 15 residues. Trimming removed 6 bases from V and 3 bases from J, with 14 bases in between. The CDR3: CASSTGTAANEKLFF. The CDR3 DNA sequence: TGTGCCAGCAGCACCGGGACTGCTGCTAATGAAAAACTGTTTTTT.

The CDR3 spells CACTYRDRNSPLHF. CDR3 coding DNA: TGTGCCTGTACCTACCGGGACCGGAATTCACCCCTCCACTTT. The V gene is TRBV30, the J gene TRBJ1-6; D perhaps matches TRBD1 (5 bases). Trimming cost V 6 bases and J 7 bases, with 16 bases left between them. Germline lookup yields CDR1 GTSNPN and CDR2 SVGIG (reference sequence). The CDR3 is made up of 14 amino acids. Full variable domain (remainder filled in from reference TRBV30 and TRBJ1-6): SQTIHQWPATLVQPVGSPLSLECTVEGTSNPNLYWYRQAAGRGLQLLFYSVGIGQISSEVPQNLSASRPQDRQFILSSKKLLLSDSGFYLCACTYRDRNSPLHFGNGTRLTVT.

The chain is built from TRBV5-4 and TRBJ1-2; 9 bases line up with TRBD1. The ends lost 4 bases at V and 4 bases at J; junction bases unmatched: 11. This CDR3 has 16 residues. Germline CDR1 and CDR2: SGHNT and YYREEE (reference sequence). DNA of the CDR3: TGTGCCAGCAGCCCTGTCGACAGGGGGGAGGCCTATGGCTACACCTTC. Its protein product is CASSPVDRGEAYGYTF.